Included here is one T cell receptor (beta chain) sequence, with context. The antigen remains undetermined. Subsets of CD8+ T cells were each sorted in triplicate at 270,000 or so cells apiece. This specimen comes from a study of CXCR3-negative and CXCR3-positive naive CD8 T cells. It was by 5' RACE with UMI labels that the TRB cDNA libraries were prepared. TCRdb reprocessed the 5' RACE reads and stores each CDR3 protein as one record, lacking DNA. Its listing shows around 92,000 distinct CDR3 sequences. Notes on the study in general: TRBV-TRBJ usage matched between naive CXCR3-negative and CXCR3-positive cells but not between memory cells. The study found more hydrophobic TRB CDR3s in CXCR3-positive naive cells than in CXCR3-negative naive cells.

The TCR comes from a human donor in good health. Some clones in this sample may be carry-over from other donors' samples. Input material: naive CXCR3- CD8+ T cells from blood. Subset in this sample: CD45RO-CCR7+CD27+CD95- naive CD8+ T cells lacking CXCR3 (TNR3-).

The CDR3 reads CASSLTQGDTEAFF. The V gene is TRBV28, the J gene TRBJ1-1; the D gene TCRdb calls, TRBD1, cannot be checked with no DNA. The CDR3 consists of 14 residues. Germline V gene lookup returns CDR1 MDHEN and CDR2 SYDVKM.